A selection of T cell receptor beta chains follows, all from one sample in a study of shared clonotypes between healthy human individuals. The data were produced by immunoSEQ multiplex PCR, yet TCRdb's version contains in-frame clones alone and is incomplete. This table holds millions of clones, 90% to 95% found once. The sequenced material came from naive CD4+ T cells sorted from blood. These receptors were collected from a man in his late teens or twenties in good health. Each CDR3 is given with its conserved first and last residue. The order of the fields is V gene, J gene, clone size, D gene, CDR3 DNA, CDR3 protein. D genes are given only for firm matches. Expanded clones get a size class; other rows say once, few or many, or leave the size out.

V gene: TRBV10-3
J gene: TRBJ2-5
clone size: -
D gene: -
CDR3 DNA: TGTGCCATCAGGCTTGGCACCAATCAAGAGACCCAGTACTTC
CDR3 protein: CAIRLGTNQETQYF

V gene: TRBV6-6
J gene: TRBJ1-5
clone size: -
D gene: -
CDR3 DNA: TGTGCCAGCAGCCGGTTGGGGAATCAGCCCCAGCATTTT
CDR3 protein: CASSRLGNQPQHF

V gene: TRBV19
J gene: TRBJ1-5
clone size: -
D gene: -
CDR3 DNA: TGTGCCAGTAGTGTCCTGCGACAGAGGGCGGATAGCAATCAGCCCCAGCATTTT
CDR3 protein: CASSVLRQRADSNQPQHF

V gene: TRBV14
J gene: TRBJ2-5
clone size: -
D gene: TRBD2
CDR3 DNA: TGTGCCAGCAGCTTTCTAGCGGGACTTACGGAGACCCAGTACTTC
CDR3 protein: CASSFLAGLTETQYF

V gene: TRBV6-5
J gene: TRBJ1-6
clone size: once
D gene: -
CDR3 DNA: TGTGTCAGCAGTTACGGCCGAAATTCACCCCTCCACTTT
CDR3 protein: CVSSYGRNSPLHF

V gene: TRBV7-2
J gene: TRBJ1-1
clone size: -
D gene: -
CDR3 DNA: TGTGCCAGCAGCTTAGTAGTGGCCTACACTGAAGCTTTCTTT
CDR3 protein: CASSLVVAYTEAFF

V gene: TRBV4-1
J gene: TRBJ2-2
clone size: -
D gene: -
CDR3 DNA: TGCGCCAGCAGCCAATTTGAGACAGGGAACACCGGGGAGCTGTTTTTT
CDR3 protein: CASSQFETGNTGELFF

V gene: TRBV6-5
J gene: TRBJ2-7
clone size: -
D gene: TRBD2
CDR3 DNA: TGTGCCAGCAGTTACTCCAGGCCTAGCGGGCCCTACGAGCAGTACTTC
CDR3 protein: CASSYSRPSGPYEQYF

V gene: TRBV5-1
J gene: TRBJ2-3
clone size: -
D gene: TRBD2
CDR3 DNA: TGCGCCAGCAGCCGGGGGGAGGGCACAGATACGCAGTATTTT
CDR3 protein: CASSRGEGTDTQYF

V gene: TRBV28
J gene: TRBJ1-6
clone size: -
D gene: -
CDR3 DNA: TGTGCCAGCAGTTTATATCCCGGGGCTAATAATTCACCCCTCCACTTT
CDR3 protein: CASSLYPGANNSPLHF

V gene: TRBV7-8
J gene: TRBJ2-3
clone size: -
D gene: -
CDR3 DNA: TGTGCCAGCAGGCGGGACGCTAGCACAGATACGCAGTATTTT
CDR3 protein: CASRRDASTDTQYF

V gene: TRBV7-9
J gene: TRBJ1-4
clone size: -
D gene: -
CDR3 DNA: TGTGCCAGCAGCTGGCAGGGTTCAACTAATGAAAAACTGTTTTTT
CDR3 protein: CASSWQGSTNEKLFF

V gene: TRBV1
J gene: TRBJ2-7
clone size: -
D gene: -
CDR3 DNA: TGCACCAGCAGTTCACTAGCGGGATTAGGGAGCTCCTACGAGCAGTACTTC
CDR3 protein: CTSSSLAGLGSSYEQYF

V gene: TRBV5-1
J gene: TRBJ1-3
clone size: -
D gene: -
CDR3 DNA: TGCGCCAGCAGCTTGGAGGGTAGCTCTGGAAACACCATATATTTT
CDR3 protein: CASSLEGSSGNTIYF

V gene: TRBV14
J gene: TRBJ2-3
clone size: -
D gene: -
CDR3 DNA: TGTGCCAGCAGCCAAGATATCAGGACTACCGATACGCAGTATTTT
CDR3 protein: CASSQDIRTTDTQYF

V gene: TRBV5-1
J gene: TRBJ1-5
clone size: -
D gene: -
CDR3 DNA: TGCGCCAGCAGCTTGGGGGGACTGGGTGAGGGGCCCCAGCATTTT
CDR3 protein: CASSLGGLGEGPQHF

V gene: TRBV18
J gene: TRBJ2-7
clone size: -
D gene: TRBD2
CDR3 DNA: TGTGCCAGCTCACCGGGACTAGCGGAGCTCTACGAGCAGTACTTC
CDR3 protein: CASSPGLAELYEQYF

V gene: TRBV18
J gene: TRBJ2-7
clone size: -
D gene: -
CDR3 DNA: TGTGCCAGCTCACCTGGGACACCTTGGAAGTACTTC
CDR3 protein: CASSPGTPWKYF

V gene: TRBV6-5
J gene: TRBJ2-5
clone size: once
D gene: TRBD1
CDR3 DNA: TGTGCCAGCAGTTACAGCGGACAGGGGCAAGAGACCCAGTACTTC
CDR3 protein: CASSYSGQGQETQYF

V gene: TRBV6-1
J gene: TRBJ2-7
clone size: -
D gene: TRBD1
CDR3 DNA: TGTGCCAGCAGATGGGGACAGGGGGACTACGAGCAGTACTTC
CDR3 protein: CASRWGQGDYEQYF

V gene: TRBV7-3
J gene: TRBJ2-7
clone size: -
D gene: TRBD1
CDR3 DNA: TGTGCCAGCAGCCTTACAGGGGGTTCTGTGCAGTACTTC
CDR3 protein: CASSLTGGSVQYF

V gene: TRBV18
J gene: TRBJ1-3
clone size: -
D gene: -
CDR3 DNA: TGTGCCAGCTCTCCTGGGTGGACTGGAAACACCATATATTTT
CDR3 protein: CASSPGWTGNTIYF

V gene: TRBV9
J gene: TRBJ2-3
clone size: -
D gene: TRBD2
CDR3 DNA: TGTGCCAGCAGCGTAGGGCGGGGGGGCCAGAGCACAGATACGCAGTATTTT
CDR3 protein: CASSVGRGGQSTDTQYF

V gene: TRBV18
J gene: TRBJ2-4
clone size: -
D gene: -
CDR3 DNA: TGTGCCAGCTCCCCGGACAGCTCAAACATTCAGTACTTC
CDR3 protein: CASSPDSSNIQYF

V gene: TRBV11-3
J gene: TRBJ2-7
clone size: -
D gene: TRBD1
CDR3 DNA: TGTGCCAGCAGCCTACCGGGGACAGTCTCCTACGAGCAGTACTTC
CDR3 protein: CASSLPGTVSYEQYF

V gene: TRBV19
J gene: TRBJ1-4
clone size: -
D gene: -
CDR3 DNA: TGTGCCAGTAGTATAGAAACCCGAACAACTAATGAAAAACTGTTTTTT
CDR3 protein: CASSIETRTTNEKLFF

V gene: TRBV4-3
J gene: TRBJ2-2
clone size: -
D gene: TRBD1
CDR3 DNA: TGCGCCAGCAGCCAAGAAGGTGTGAGGACAGGGGGTGCTACCGGGGAGCTGTTTTTT
CDR3 protein: CASSQEGVRTGGATGELFF

V gene: TRBV5-1
J gene: TRBJ2-5
clone size: -
D gene: -
CDR3 DNA: TGCGCCAGCAGCCCCGGACAGTTTTACCAAGAGACCCAGTACTTC
CDR3 protein: CASSPGQFYQETQYF

V gene: TRBV29-1
J gene: TRBJ2-3
clone size: -
D gene: TRBD2
CDR3 DNA: TGCAGCGGACTAGCGGGAGGAAGCCCGCAGTATTTT
CDR3 protein: CSGLAGGSPQYF

V gene: TRBV18
J gene: TRBJ1-2
clone size: once
D gene: TRBD1
CDR3 DNA: TGTGCCAGCTCACAGGGACAGGGAAGGGGAGACGGCGGCTACACCTTC
CDR3 protein: CASSQGQGRGDGGYTF

V gene: TRBV21-1
J gene: TRBJ2-7
clone size: -
D gene: -
CDR3 DNA: TGTGCCAGCAGCAACCTAGCGGGAGTCGAGGGCTACGAGCAGTACTTC
CDR3 protein: CASSNLAGVEGYEQYF

V gene: TRBV28
J gene: TRBJ2-1
clone size: -
D gene: -
CDR3 DNA: TGTGCCAGCACCCCTTCAGGGGCGCGATCGAATGAGCAGTTCTTC
CDR3 protein: CASTPSGARSNEQFF

V gene: TRBV19
J gene: TRBJ1-6
clone size: -
D gene: -
CDR3 DNA: TGTGCCAGTAGTATTTACGACACAAGAAGCTCCTATAATTCACCCCTCCACTTT
CDR3 protein: CASSIYDTRSSYNSPLHF

V gene: TRBV5-1
J gene: TRBJ2-5
clone size: -
D gene: -
CDR3 DNA: TGCGCCAGCAGCTCAAGGTCGGAGACCCAGTACTTC
CDR3 protein: CASSSRSETQYF

V gene: TRBV19
J gene: TRBJ1-5
clone size: -
D gene: -
CDR3 DNA: TGTGCCAGTAGTGCCAATGGTCAGCCCCAGCATTTT
CDR3 protein: CASSANGQPQHF

V gene: TRBV6-5
J gene: TRBJ1-1
clone size: -
D gene: -
CDR3 DNA: TGTGCCAGCAGATTACAGGTGTACACTGAAGCTTTCTTT
CDR3 protein: CASRLQVYTEAFF

V gene: TRBV5-6
J gene: TRBJ2-7
clone size: -
D gene: TRBD1
CDR3 DNA: TGTGCCAGCAGCGATCCGGACAGGGGAGCGTACGAGCAGTACTTC
CDR3 protein: CASSDPDRGAYEQYF

V gene: TRBV11-2
J gene: TRBJ1-2
clone size: few
D gene: -
CDR3 DNA: TGTGCCAGCAGCCAAGGGCTGACCTATGGCTACACCTTC
CDR3 protein: CASSQGLTYGYTF

V gene: TRBV5-1
J gene: TRBJ2-7
clone size: -
D gene: -
CDR3 DNA: TGCGCCAGCAGCTTGGGAGCCTACGAGCAGTACTTC
CDR3 protein: CASSLGAYEQYF

V gene: TRBV10-3
J gene: TRBJ2-4
clone size: -
D gene: -
CDR3 DNA: TGTGCCATCAGTGATACCTTGACGGTAGCCAAAAACATTCAGTACTTC
CDR3 protein: CAISDTLTVAKNIQYF

V gene: TRBV7-2
J gene: TRBJ2-3
clone size: -
D gene: TRBD2
CDR3 DNA: TGTGCCAGCAGCTTACTGCCGGGGGGGAGAGGTACAGATACGCAGTATTTT
CDR3 protein: CASSLLPGGRGTDTQYF

V gene: TRBV10-3
J gene: TRBJ1-1
clone size: -
D gene: -
CDR3 DNA: TGTGCCATCAGTGAGTCGGGGAGAACGACTGAAGCTTTCTTT
CDR3 protein: CAISESGRTTEAFF

V gene: TRBV4-3
J gene: TRBJ1-2
clone size: -
D gene: -
CDR3 DNA: TGCGCCAGCAGCCAAGATGGGGCAGACAACTATGGCTACACCTTC
CDR3 protein: CASSQDGADNYGYTF

V gene: TRBV19
J gene: TRBJ2-1
clone size: -
D gene: -
CDR3 DNA: TGTGCCAGTAGTATAGCTTACCGGGCAAATGAGCAGTTCTTC
CDR3 protein: CASSIAYRANEQFF

V gene: TRBV7-2
J gene: TRBJ2-3
clone size: -
D gene: TRBD2
CDR3 DNA: TGTGCCAGCAGCCCGGCACTAGCGGGAACTGATACGCAGTATTTT
CDR3 protein: CASSPALAGTDTQYF